This T cell receptor beta chain came from a study of sequential checkpoint blockade in melanoma. Across the whole study: Maintenance nivolumab came after either treatment sequence.

Treatment here: randomized to nivolumab then ipilimumab (arm A) or the reverse (arm B). Trimming removed 6 bases at V and 7 bases at J, with 19 bases between. Germline V gene lookup returns CDR1 SNHLY and CDR2 FYNNEI. CDR3 size: 15 residues. This table comes from immunoSEQ multiplex PCR, and its TCRdb copy is limited to in-frame clones, with some not included. The sample yields thousands of clones, around 69% seen once. The sequencing used CD8+ T cells sorted from blood (inferred from file names), collected from a patient given nivolumab and ipilimumab in sequence. The receptor comes from a human donor with melanoma. V is TRBV2 and J is TRBJ2-1; TRBD2 might be the D (6 bases). CDR3 sequence (DNA): TGTGCCAGCAGACCCGACTCGCCTGGGGGGAATGAGCAGTTCTTC. It translates to CASRPDSPGGNEQFF.